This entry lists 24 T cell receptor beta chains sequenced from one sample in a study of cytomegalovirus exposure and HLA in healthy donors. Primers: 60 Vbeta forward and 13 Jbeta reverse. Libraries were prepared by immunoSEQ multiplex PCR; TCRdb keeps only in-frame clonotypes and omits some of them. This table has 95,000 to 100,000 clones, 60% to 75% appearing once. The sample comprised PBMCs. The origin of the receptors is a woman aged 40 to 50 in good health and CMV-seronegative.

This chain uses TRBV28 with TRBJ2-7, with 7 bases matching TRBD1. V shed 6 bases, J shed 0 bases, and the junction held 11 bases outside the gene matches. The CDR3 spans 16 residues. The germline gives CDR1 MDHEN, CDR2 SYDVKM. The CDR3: CASRIQGYPPSYEQYF. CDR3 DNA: TGTGCCAGCAGAATACAGGGGTATCCCCCCTCCTACGAGCAGTACTTC.

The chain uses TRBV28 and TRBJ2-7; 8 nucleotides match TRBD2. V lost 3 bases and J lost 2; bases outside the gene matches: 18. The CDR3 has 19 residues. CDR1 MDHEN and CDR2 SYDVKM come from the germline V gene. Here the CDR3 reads CASSFPVTLGLAYTYEQYF. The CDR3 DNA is TGTGCCAGCAGTTTTCCCGTTACTCTTGGACTAGCTTATACCTACGAGCAGTACTTC.

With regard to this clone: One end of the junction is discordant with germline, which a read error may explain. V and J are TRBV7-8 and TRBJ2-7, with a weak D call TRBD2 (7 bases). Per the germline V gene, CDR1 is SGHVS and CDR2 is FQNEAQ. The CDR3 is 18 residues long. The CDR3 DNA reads TGTGCCGGCAGCTCTAGGGGTGGGGGGGCAACACTCGACCACGAGCAGTACTTC. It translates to CAGSSRGGGATLDHEQYF.

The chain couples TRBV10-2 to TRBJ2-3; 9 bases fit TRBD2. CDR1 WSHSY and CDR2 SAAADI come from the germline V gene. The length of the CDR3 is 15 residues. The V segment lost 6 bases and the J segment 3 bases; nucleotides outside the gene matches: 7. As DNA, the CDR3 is TGCGCCAGCAGCGGGGCGGGAGGGCCAACAGATACGCAGTATTTT. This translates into CASSGAGGPTDTQYF.

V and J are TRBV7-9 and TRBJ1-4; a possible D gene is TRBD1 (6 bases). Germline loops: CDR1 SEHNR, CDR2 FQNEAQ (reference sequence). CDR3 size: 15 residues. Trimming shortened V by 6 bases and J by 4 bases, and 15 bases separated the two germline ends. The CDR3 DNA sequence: TGTGCCAGCAGAAAGGGGGGGGGCGATAATGAAAAACTGTTTTTT. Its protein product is CASRKGGGDNEKLFF.

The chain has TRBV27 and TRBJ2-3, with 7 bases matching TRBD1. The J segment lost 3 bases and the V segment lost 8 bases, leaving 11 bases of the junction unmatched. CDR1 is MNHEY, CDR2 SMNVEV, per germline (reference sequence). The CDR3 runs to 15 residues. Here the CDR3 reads CASRGRDRLTDTQYF. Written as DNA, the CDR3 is TGTGCCAGCCGGGGAAGGGACAGATTAACAGATACGCAGTATTTT.

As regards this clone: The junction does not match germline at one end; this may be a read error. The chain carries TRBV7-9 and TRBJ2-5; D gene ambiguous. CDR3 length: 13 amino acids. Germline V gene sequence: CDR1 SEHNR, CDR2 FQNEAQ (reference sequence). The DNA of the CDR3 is TGTTCCAGCAGCTTAGACGGGTTGAAGACCCAGTACTTC. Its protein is CSSSLDGLKTQYF.

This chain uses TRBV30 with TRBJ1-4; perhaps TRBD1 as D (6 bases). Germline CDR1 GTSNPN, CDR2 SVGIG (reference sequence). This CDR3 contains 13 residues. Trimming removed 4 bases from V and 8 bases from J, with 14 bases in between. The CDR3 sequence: CAWNRGISEKLFF. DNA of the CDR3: TGTGCCTGGAATAGGGGGATTAGCGAAAAACTGTTTTTT.

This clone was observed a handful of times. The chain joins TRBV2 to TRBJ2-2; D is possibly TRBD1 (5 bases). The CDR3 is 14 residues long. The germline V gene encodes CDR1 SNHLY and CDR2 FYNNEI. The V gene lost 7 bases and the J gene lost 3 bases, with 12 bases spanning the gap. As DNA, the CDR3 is TGTGCCAGCAAGGGTTTAGGGGACACCGGGGAGCTGTTTTTT. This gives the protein CASKGLGDTGELFF.

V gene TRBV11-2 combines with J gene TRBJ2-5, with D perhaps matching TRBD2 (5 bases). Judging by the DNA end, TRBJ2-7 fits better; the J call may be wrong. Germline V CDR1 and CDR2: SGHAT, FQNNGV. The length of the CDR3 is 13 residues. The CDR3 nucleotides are TGTGCCAGCAGCTTAGACGGGAACTACGAGCAGTACTTC. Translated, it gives CASSLDGNYEQYF.

DNA for the CDR3: TGTGCCAGCAGAGGACAGGGTTTTCTGGAGCAGTACTTC. Its translation: CASRGQGFLEQYF. V gene TRBV6-5 combines with J gene TRBJ2-7, with 8 bases aligning to TRBD1. Germline V lookup: CDR1 MNHEY, CDR2 SVGAGI. The CDR3 spans 13 residues. The ends lost 6 bases at V and 7 bases at J; junction bases unmatched: 8.

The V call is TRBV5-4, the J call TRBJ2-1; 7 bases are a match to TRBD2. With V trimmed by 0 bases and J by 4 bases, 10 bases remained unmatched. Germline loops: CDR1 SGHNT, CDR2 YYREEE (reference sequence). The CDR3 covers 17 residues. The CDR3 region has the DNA TGTGCCAGCAGCTTGGCCCAGTCCCTAGCGGCTTACAATGAGCAGTTCTTC. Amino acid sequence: CASSLAQSLAAYNEQFF.

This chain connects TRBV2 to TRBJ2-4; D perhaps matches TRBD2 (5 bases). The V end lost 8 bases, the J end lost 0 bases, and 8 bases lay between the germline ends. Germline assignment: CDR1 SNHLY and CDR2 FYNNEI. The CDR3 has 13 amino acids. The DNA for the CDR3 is TGTGCCAGCGAACGGGGAGCCAAAAACATTCAGTACTTC. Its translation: CASERGAKNIQYF.

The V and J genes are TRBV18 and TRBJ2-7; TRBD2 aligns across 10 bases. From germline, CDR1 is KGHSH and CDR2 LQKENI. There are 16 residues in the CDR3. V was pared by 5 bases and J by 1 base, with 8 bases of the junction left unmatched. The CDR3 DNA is TGTGCCAGCTCATCCTACACTAGCGGGACATCCTACGAGCAGTACTTC. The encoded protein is CASSSYTSGTSYEQYF.

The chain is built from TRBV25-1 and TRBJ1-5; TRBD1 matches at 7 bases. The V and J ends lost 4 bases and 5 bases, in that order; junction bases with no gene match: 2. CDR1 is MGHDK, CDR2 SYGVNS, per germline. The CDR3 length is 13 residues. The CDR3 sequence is CASSGGQYQPQHF. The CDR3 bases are TGTGCCAGCAGTGGGGGACAGTATCAGCCCCAGCATTTT.

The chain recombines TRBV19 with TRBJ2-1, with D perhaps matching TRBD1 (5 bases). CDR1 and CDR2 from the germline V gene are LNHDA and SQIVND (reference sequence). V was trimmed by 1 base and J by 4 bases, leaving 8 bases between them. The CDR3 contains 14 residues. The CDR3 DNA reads TGTGCCAGTAGTATAGTAGGGGCATACAATGAGCAGTTCTTC. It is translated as CASSIVGAYNEQFF.

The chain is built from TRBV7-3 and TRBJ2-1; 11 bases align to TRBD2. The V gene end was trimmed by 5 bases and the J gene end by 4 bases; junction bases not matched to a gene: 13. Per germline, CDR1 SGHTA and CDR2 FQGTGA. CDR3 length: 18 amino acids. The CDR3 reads CASSRTSGSTARYNEQFF. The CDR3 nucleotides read TGTGCCAGCAGCCGGACTAGCGGGTCGACCGCCAGATACAATGAGCAGTTCTTC.

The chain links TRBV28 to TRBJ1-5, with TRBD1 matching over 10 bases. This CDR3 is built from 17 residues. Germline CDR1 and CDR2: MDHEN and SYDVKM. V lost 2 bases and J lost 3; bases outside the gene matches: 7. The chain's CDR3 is CASSLAGGTGANQPQHF. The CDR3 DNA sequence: TGTGCCAGCAGTTTAGCGGGAGGGACAGGGGCCAATCAGCCCCAGCATTTT. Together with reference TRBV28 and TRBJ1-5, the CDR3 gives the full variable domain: DVKVTQSSRYLVKRTGEKVFLECVQDMDHENMFWYRQDPGLGLRLIYFSYDVKMKEKGDIPEGYSVSREKKERFSLILESASTNQTSMYLCASSLAGGTGANQPQHFGDGTRLSIL.

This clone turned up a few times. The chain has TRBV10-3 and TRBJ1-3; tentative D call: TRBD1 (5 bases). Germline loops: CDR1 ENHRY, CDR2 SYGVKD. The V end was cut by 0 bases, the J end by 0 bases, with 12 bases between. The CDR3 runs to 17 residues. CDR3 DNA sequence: TGTGCCATCAGTGAGTCGGGGCAGGCGAGCTCTGGAAACACCATATATTTT. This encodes CAISESGQASSGNTIYF.

The DNA for the CDR3 is TGTGCCAGCAAGATGGGACTAGCGGTAACCTACGAGCAGTACTTC. This translates into CASKMGLAVTYEQYF. V gene TRBV7-2 combines with J gene TRBJ2-7, with 11 positions matching TRBD2. This CDR3 contains 15 residues. Per germline, CDR1 SGHTA and CDR2 FQGNSA. V dropped 7 bases and J dropped 2; count of bases not matched to a gene: 7.

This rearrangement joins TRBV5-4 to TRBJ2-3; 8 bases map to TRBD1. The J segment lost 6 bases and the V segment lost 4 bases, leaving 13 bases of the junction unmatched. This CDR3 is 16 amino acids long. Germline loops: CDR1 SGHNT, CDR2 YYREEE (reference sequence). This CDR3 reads CASSKPQGGDLDTQYF. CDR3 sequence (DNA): TGTGCCAGCAGCAAGCCACAGGGGGGCGACCTGGATACGCAGTATTTT.

The CDR3 nucleotides read TGTGCCACCAGCAAAACGGGACTAGCGGGGGGAGGGGAGACCCAGTACTTC. Its protein is CATSKTGLAGGGETQYF. The rearrangement uses TRBV15 and TRBJ2-5; 15 bases are a match to TRBD2. J was trimmed by 5 bases and V by 4 bases; bases with no gene match: 8. Germline V lookup: CDR1 LNHNV, CDR2 YYDKDF (reference sequence). This CDR3 is built from 17 residues.

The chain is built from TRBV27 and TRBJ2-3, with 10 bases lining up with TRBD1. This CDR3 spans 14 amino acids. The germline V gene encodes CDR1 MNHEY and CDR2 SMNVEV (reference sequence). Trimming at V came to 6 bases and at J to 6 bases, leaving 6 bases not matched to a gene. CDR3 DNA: TGTGCCAGCAGCCCGGGACAGGGGAAGGATACGCAGTATTTT. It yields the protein CASSPGQGKDTQYF.

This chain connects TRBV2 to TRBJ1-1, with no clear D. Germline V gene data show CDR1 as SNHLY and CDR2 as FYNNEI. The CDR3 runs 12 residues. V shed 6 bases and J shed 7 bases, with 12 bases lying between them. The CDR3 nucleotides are TGTGCCAGCAGGGGGTTCGCGGGTGAAGCTTTCTTT. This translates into CASRGFAGEAFF.